The sequence of this T cell receptor (beta chain) was determined in a study of CD8+ T cells in alopecia areata. Turning to the study itself: For the treated group, dosing was oral tofacitinib at 5 to 10 mg twice daily. General study findings and limits: Scalp clonality, along with expanded CD8+ clones among the top 100, was significantly decreased by tofacitinib. One nonresponder leaves baseline CD8+ expansion's link to response uncertain. The study found higher clonality in lesional than normal scalp, especially in alopecia totalis/universalis.

RNA was extracted and reverse transcribed into cDNA as the sequencing template. Libraries were prepared by immunoSEQ multiplex PCR; TCRdb keeps only in-frame clonotypes and omits some of them. The sample carries under 110,000 clones, just under 60% recorded once. Treatment reported: oral pan-JAK inhibitor, 5-10 mg twice daily. Germline CDR1 WSHSY, CDR2 SAAADI. The CDR3 has 14 residues. V shed 5 bases and J 8 bases; nucleotides not matched to a gene: 9. This clone occurred once. Its specificity is not known. The source of this sequence is a human donor with alopecia areata. The chain joins TRBV10-2 to TRBJ2-1, with 7 bases that match TRBD2. This sample comprised CD8+ T cells sorted from blood, obtained at roughly week 58, from a patient treated with tofacitinib. The CDR3 spells CASSRRTSSDEQFF. The CDR3 bases are TGCGCCAGCAGTAGAAGGACTAGTAGCGATGAGCAGTTCTTC.